The 29 T cell receptor beta chains in this list originate from one sample, sequenced in a study of blood T cell repertoires in COVID-19. The method was immunoSEQ multiplex PCR; TCRdb's version includes in-frame clones alone and lacks a portion of them. The data contain about 88,000 clones, 88% of them singletons. The material sequenced was peripheral blood. Every receptor here comes from a man older than 75 with acute or convalescent COVID-19.

This clone has only one observation. Other nucleotide sequences in the sample specify the same CDR3. This rearrangement joins TRBV20-1 to TRBJ1-1; weak D call: TRBD1 (5 bases). This CDR3 contains 11 residues. Germline values: CDR1 DFQATT, CDR2 SNEGSKA (reference sequence). The V end lost 5 bases, the J end lost 3 bases, and 7 bases lay between the germline ends. The CDR3 DNA is TGCAGTGCTTCCAGGGACACTGAAGCTTTCTTT. This codes for CSASRDTEAFF.

The chain recombines TRBV21-1 with TRBJ2-2; the D call in the table, TRBD2, was not verified against the DNA. TRBV21-1 is a pseudogene locus. CDR3 length: 12 amino acids. CDR3 nucleotides: TGTGCCAGCAGCAAAGTAGACGGGGAGCTGTTTTTT. It encodes CASSKVDGELFF.

This clone appeared once. The chain is built from TRBV9 and TRBJ2-1; 14 bases line up with TRBD2. Germline-derived CDR1 and CDR2 are SGDLS and YYNGEE. Losses at the gene ends were 2 bases for V and 6 bases for J; bases not matched to a gene: 4. This CDR3 spans 16 amino acids. CDR3 loop: CASSVGLAGDGNEQFF. CDR3 sequence (DNA): TGTGCCAGCAGCGTGGGACTAGCGGGAGACGGCAATGAGCAGTTCTTC.

The rearrangement uses TRBV6-6 and TRBJ2-5; D might be TRBD2 (6 bases). This CDR3 is built from 16 residues. V lost 0 bases to trimming and J lost 2 bases, with 13 bases between them. Germline V CDR1 and CDR2: MNHNY, SVGAGI (reference sequence). The CDR3 is CASSYSGGYNQETQYF. The CDR3 DNA is TGTGCCAGCAGTTACTCAGGAGGGTACAATCAAGAGACCCAGTACTTC.

The chain has TRBV24-1 and TRBJ2-3, with no clear D. The germline V and J ends were trimmed by 3 bases and 9 bases, with 9 bases remaining between them. CDR1 is KGHDR, CDR2 SFDVKD, per germline. This CDR3 has 12 residues. The CDR3 protein is CATSDTLETQYF. CDR3 DNA: TGTGCCACCAGTGATACCCTCGAGACGCAGTATTTT.

V gene TRBV7-9 combines with J gene TRBJ1-5; D ambiguous. CDR1 is SEHNR and CDR2 is FQNEAQ in the germline V gene (reference sequence). The ends were cut back, 4 bases at V and 1 base at J, with 8 bases in the middle. CDR3 length equals 14 residues. The CDR3 sequence is CASSSSGSNQPQHF. The CDR3, as DNA: TGTGCCAGCAGCTCATCGGGGAGCAATCAGCCCCAGCATTTT.

The chain employs TRBV5-1 and TRBJ2-5; D gene ambiguous. The germline V and J ends were trimmed by 1 base and 1 base, with 11 bases remaining between them. The germline V gene encodes CDR1 SGHRS and CDR2 YFSETQ. The CDR3 loop spans 15 amino acids. The CDR3 sequence is CASSLSHFSQETQYF. The DNA of the CDR3 is TGCGCCAGCAGCTTGTCCCATTTCAGCCAAGAGACCCAGTACTTC. The variable domain in full, completed from reference TRBV5-1 and TRBJ2-5, reads KAGVTQTPRYLIKTRGQQVTLSCSPISGHRSVSWYQQTPGQGLQFLFEYFSETQRNKGNFPGRFSGRQFSNSRSEMNVSTLELGDSALYLCASSLSHFSQETQYFGPGTRLLVL.

The chain joins TRBV4-2 to TRBJ2-5; 11 bases match TRBD2. After removal of 4 bases from V and 3 bases from J, the junction contained 7 bases not matched to a gene. This CDR3 has 16 residues. Germline V CDR1 and CDR2: LGHNA, YNFKEQ. CDR3 residues: CASSPGRGLAEETQYF. CDR3 nucleotides: TGTGCCAGCAGCCCAGGAAGGGGACTAGCGGAAGAGACCCAGTACTTC.

This rearrangement joins TRBV2 to TRBJ1-4, with D possibly TRBD1 on 5 matching bases. Trimming took off 6 bases at V and 3 bases at J, with 17 bases between the two ends. The CDR3 is 16 amino acids. Per germline, CDR1 SNHLY and CDR2 FYNNEI. The CDR3 sequence: CASRAGHSTANEKLFF. CDR3 in DNA: TGTGCCAGCAGAGCCGGACATTCAACTGCTAATGAAAAACTGTTTTTT.

This clone was recorded a few times. The rearrangement uses TRBV5-1 and TRBJ2-2; 9 nucleotides line up with TRBD1. The germline V gene has CDR1 SGHRS and CDR2 YFSETQ. Unmatched junction bases numbered 0, after V lost 0 bases and J lost 6 bases. CDR3 length equals 14 residues. The CDR3 loop reads CASSLGQGAGELFF. For the CDR3, the DNA is TGCGCCAGCAGCTTGGGACAGGGGGCCGGGGAGCTGTTTTTT.

The rearrangement joins TRBV28 to TRBJ1-1; D perhaps matches TRBD1 (6 bases). The germline V gene encodes CDR1 MDHEN and CDR2 SYDVKM. This CDR3 spans 16 amino acids. The V end was cut by 6 bases, the J end by 2 bases, with 19 bases between. In DNA, the CDR3 is TGTGCCAGCAGGTCCACGTCGTCAGGGGATAACACTGAAGCTTTCTTT. As protein: CASRSTSSGDNTEAFF.

This chain joins TRBV5-1 and TRBJ1-2, with D perhaps TRBD1 (5 bases). CDR1 is SGHRS, CDR2 YFSETQ, per germline. The CDR3 has 15 residues. Deletions cut 0 bases from V and 5 bases from J, with 14 bases between. CDR3 loop: CASSLAGTAGYGYTF. The CDR3 DNA is TGCGCCAGCAGCTTGGCCGGCACGGCAGGGTATGGCTACACCTTC.

V and J are TRBV6-1 and TRBJ2-7; a possible D gene is TRBD1 (5 bases). CDR1 and CDR2 from the germline V gene are MNHNS and SASEGT. V dropped 4 bases and J dropped 2 bases, with 18 bases sitting between them. The CDR3 has 16 residues. The CDR3 DNA follows: TGTGCCAGCAGTGGCCCGGCAGGGCTTCAAACCTACGAGCAGTACTTC. Translation gives CASSGPAGLQTYEQYF.

The chain couples TRBV29-1 to TRBJ1-2; D not resolved. Looked up from germline, CDR1 is SQVTM and CDR2 is ANQGSEA. CDR3 length: 15 amino acids. The ends were cut back, 0 bases at V and 6 bases at J, with 17 bases in the middle. In DNA, the CDR3 is TGCAGCGTTGAAGATCCGGGCAGCCCGGGGAATGGCTACACCTTC. It encodes CSVEDPGSPGNGYTF.

The chain is built from TRBV28 and TRBJ2-5, with 9 nucleotides matching TRBD2. The V and J ends lost 2 bases and 4 bases, in that order; junction bases with no gene match: 8. The CDR3 runs 16 residues. Germline CDR1 and CDR2: MDHEN and SYDVKM. The CDR3 reads CASSLGAGGPRETQYF. CDR3 in DNA: TGTGCCAGCAGTTTAGGGGCGGGAGGGCCCAGAGAGACCCAGTACTTC.

The chain couples TRBV13 to TRBJ1-2; D possibly corresponds to TRBD1 (5 bases). The length of the CDR3 is 14 residues. Germline CDR1 PRHDT, CDR2 FYEKMQ (reference sequence). V gave up 1 base and J gave up 8 bases, with 14 bases separating them. The CDR3 protein is CASSLEARAGGYTF. In DNA, the CDR3 is TGTGCCAGCAGCTTAGAAGCCAGGGCGGGGGGCTACACCTTC.

The genes are TRBV7-8 and TRBJ2-6; D is uncertain. Looked up from germline, CDR1 is SGHVS and CDR2 is FQNEAQ. V shed 2 bases and J shed 1 base, with 9 bases lying between them. This CDR3 spans 16 amino acids. The CDR3 loop is CASSLMFLSGANVLTF. The CDR3 nucleotides read TGTGCCAGCAGCTTAATGTTTCTATCTGGGGCCAACGTCCTGACTTTC.

This clone was observed once. The J gene is TRBJ2-7, the V gene TRBV18; 9 positions agree with TRBD1. The length of the CDR3 is 14 residues. Losses at the gene ends were 3 bases for V and 3 bases for J; bases not matched to a gene: 3. The V gene's germline CDR1 is KGHSH and CDR2 LQKENI. The CDR3 protein is CASSPAGQGYEQYF. The CDR3 region has the DNA TGTGCCAGCTCACCCGCGGGACAGGGCTACGAGCAGTACTTC.

The chain joins TRBV9 to TRBJ1-1; D uncertain. Trimming stripped 0 bases from V and 8 bases from J, with 11 bases between. The CDR3 totals 13 residues. Per the germline V gene, CDR1 is SGDLS and CDR2 is YYNGEE. The CDR3 reads CASSVDTRAEAFF. The CDR3 DNA follows: TGTGCCAGCAGCGTAGATACGAGGGCAGAAGCTTTCTTT.

This clone was detected a few times. The chain is built from TRBV7-9 and TRBJ2-1, with 8 bases that match TRBD1. Germline loops: CDR1 SEHNR, CDR2 FQNEAQ (reference sequence). V gave up 5 bases and J gave up 13 bases; unmatched junction bases: 19. The CDR3 spans 16 residues. CDR3 coding DNA: TGTGCCAGCAGCATCCCCCGGGACAGGAGGGTTCGTCCCCAGTTCTTC. As protein: CASSIPRDRRVRPQFF.

DNA of the CDR3: TGTGCCAGCAGTCGAGAGGGACTAGCGGACTACAATGAGCAGTTCTTC. Residues: CASSREGLADYNEQFF. The J gene is TRBJ2-1, the V gene TRBV28, with TRBD2 matching 11 bases. Per germline, CDR1 MDHEN and CDR2 SYDVKM. This CDR3 spans 16 amino acids. The V gene end was trimmed by 5 bases and the J gene end by 3 bases; junction bases not matched to a gene: 6.

The chain joins TRBV7-9 to TRBJ2-3, with 8 bases that match TRBD2. With V trimmed by 5 bases and J by 0 bases, 7 bases remained unmatched. The CDR3 length is 16 residues. Per germline, CDR1 SEHNR and CDR2 FQNEAQ (reference sequence). The CDR3 nucleotides are TGTGCCAGCAGCCCTGCGGGGGGAGAGAGCACAGATACGCAGTATTTT. Translating it yields CASSPAGGESTDTQYF.

The chain carries TRBV5-6 and TRBJ2-7, with TRBD1 matching 7 bases. Germline V gene data show CDR1 as SGHDT and CDR2 as YYEEEE. The length of the CDR3 is 14 residues. V was pared by 0 bases and J by 3 bases, with 3 bases of the junction left unmatched. CDR3 loop: CASSLGTGYYEQYF. In nucleotides, the CDR3 is TGTGCCAGCAGCTTGGGGACAGGATACTACGAGCAGTACTTC.

The chain employs TRBV6-1 and TRBJ1-3, with 11 nucleotides matching TRBD1. V lost 2 bases to trimming and J lost 0 bases; unmatched junction nucleotides: 12. The CDR3 contains 20 residues. Looked up from germline, CDR1 is MNHNS and CDR2 is SASEGT. The CDR3: CASSEYSGQGVLSSGNTIYF. CDR3 bases: TGTGCCAGCAGTGAATATTCGGGACAGGGGGTTCTCTCCTCTGGAAACACCATATATTTT.

The genes are TRBV18 and TRBJ2-2; 8 positions agree with TRBD1. The CDR3 is made up of 15 amino acids. CDR1 is KGHSH, CDR2 LQKENI, per germline. J lost 1 base, V lost 5 bases, and 3 bases had no gene match. The CDR3 spells CASSAGQVNTGELFF. The CDR3 DNA reads as TGTGCCAGCTCAGCGGGACAGGTGAACACCGGGGAGCTGTTTTTT.

The chain uses TRBV3-1 (or the pseudogene TRBV3-2) and TRBJ2-5; weak D call: TRBD2 (6 bases). Trimming pared 3 bases from V and 5 bases from J, leaving 13 bases between. Germline V gives CDR1 LGHDT, CDR2 YNNKEL (reference sequence). This CDR3 has 14 residues. In DNA form, the CDR3 reads TGTGCCAGCAGCCAGATTACTAGCTCGGAGACCCAGTACTTC. The encoded protein is CASSQITSSETQYF.

The chain recombines TRBV27 with TRBJ2-7, with TRBD1 as a possible D gene (5 bases). Between the trimmed V and J ends, which lost 4 bases and 3 bases, there was a span of 10 bases. Germline lookup yields CDR1 MNHEY and CDR2 SMNVEV (reference sequence). The CDR3 is made up of 13 amino acids. The CDR3 sequence is CASSSTAFYEQYF. The DNA of the CDR3 is TGTGCCAGCAGTTCGACAGCTTTCTACGAGCAGTACTTC.

V is TRBV19 and J is TRBJ2-3, with 10 bases matching TRBD2. Germline CDR1 and CDR2: LNHDA and SQIVND (reference sequence). This CDR3 is built from 17 residues. The trim removed 0 bases at V and 3 bases at J, leaving 6 bases unmatched. Here the CDR3 DNA reads TGTGCCAGTAGTATAGATTCGGCTAGCGGGGGTACAGATACGCAGTATTTT. Protein: CASSIDSASGGTDTQYF.

This chain links TRBV7-9 with TRBJ2-1, with 8 bases matching TRBD1. The CDR3 runs 12 residues. The V gene's germline CDR1 is SEHNR and CDR2 FQNEAQ (reference sequence). Losses at the gene ends were 6 bases for V and 8 bases for J; bases not matched to a gene: 3. CDR3 region: CASRDRDYEQFF. CDR3 bases: TGTGCCAGCAGGGACAGGGACTATGAGCAGTTCTTC.